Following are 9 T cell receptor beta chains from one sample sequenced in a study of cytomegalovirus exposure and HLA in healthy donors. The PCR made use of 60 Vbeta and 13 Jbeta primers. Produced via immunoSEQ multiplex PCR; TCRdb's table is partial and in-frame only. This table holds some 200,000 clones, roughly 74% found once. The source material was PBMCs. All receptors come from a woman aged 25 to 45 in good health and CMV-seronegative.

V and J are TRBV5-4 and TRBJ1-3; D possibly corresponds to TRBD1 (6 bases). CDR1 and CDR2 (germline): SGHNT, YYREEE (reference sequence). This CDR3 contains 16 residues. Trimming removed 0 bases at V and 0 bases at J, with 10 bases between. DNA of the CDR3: TGTGCCAGCAGCTTGGGGCTGACAGGCTCTGGAAACACCATATATTTT. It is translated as CASSLGLTGSGNTIYF.

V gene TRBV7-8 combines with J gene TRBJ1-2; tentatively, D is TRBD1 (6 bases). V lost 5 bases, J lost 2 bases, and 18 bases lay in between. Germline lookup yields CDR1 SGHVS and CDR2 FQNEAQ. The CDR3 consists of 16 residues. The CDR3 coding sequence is TGTGCCAGCAGCCTCCTCGTTGCGGGGGCGAACTATGGCTACACCTTC. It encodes CASSLLVAGANYGYTF.

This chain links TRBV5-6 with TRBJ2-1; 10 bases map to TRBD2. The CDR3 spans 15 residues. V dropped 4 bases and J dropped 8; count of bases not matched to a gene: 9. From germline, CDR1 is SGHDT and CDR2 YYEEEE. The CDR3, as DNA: TGTGCCAGCAGCCTGGCGGCTAGCGGGGGCGATGAGCAGTTCTTC. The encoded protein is CASSLAASGGDEQFF.

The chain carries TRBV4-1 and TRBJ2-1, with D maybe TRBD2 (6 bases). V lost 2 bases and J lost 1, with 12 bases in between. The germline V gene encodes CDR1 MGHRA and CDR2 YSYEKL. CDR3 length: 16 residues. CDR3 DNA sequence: TGCGCCAGCAGCCAATACGACGGGGGATCCTACAATGAGCAGTTCTTC. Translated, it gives CASSQYDGGSYNEQFF.

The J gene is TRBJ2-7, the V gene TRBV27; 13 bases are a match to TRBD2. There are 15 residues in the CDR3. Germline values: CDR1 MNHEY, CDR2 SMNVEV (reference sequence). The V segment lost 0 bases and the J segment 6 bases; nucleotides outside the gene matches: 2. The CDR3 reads CASSLSRLAGGEQYF. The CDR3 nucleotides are TGTGCCAGCAGTTTATCGAGACTAGCGGGAGGCGAGCAGTACTTC.

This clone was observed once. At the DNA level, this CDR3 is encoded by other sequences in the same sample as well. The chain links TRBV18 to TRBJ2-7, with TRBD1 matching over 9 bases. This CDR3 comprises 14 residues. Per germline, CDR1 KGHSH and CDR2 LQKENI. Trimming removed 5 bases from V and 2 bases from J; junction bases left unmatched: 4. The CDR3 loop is CASSFRQGAYEQYF. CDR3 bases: TGTGCCAGCTCATTTCGACAGGGGGCCTACGAGCAGTACTTC. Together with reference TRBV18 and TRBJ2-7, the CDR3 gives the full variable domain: NAGVMQNPRHLVRRRGQEARLRCSPMKGHSHVYWYRQLPEEGLKFMVYLQKENIIDESGMPKERFSAEFPKEGPSILRIQQVVRGDSAAYFCASSFRQGAYEQYFGPGTRLTVT.

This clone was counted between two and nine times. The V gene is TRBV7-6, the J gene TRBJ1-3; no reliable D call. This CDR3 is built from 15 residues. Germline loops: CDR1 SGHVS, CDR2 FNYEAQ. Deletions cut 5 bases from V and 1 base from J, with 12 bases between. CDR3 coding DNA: TGTGCCAGCAGCGAGTCAGCGGGGTCTGGAAACACCATATATTTT. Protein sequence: CASSESAGSGNTIYF.

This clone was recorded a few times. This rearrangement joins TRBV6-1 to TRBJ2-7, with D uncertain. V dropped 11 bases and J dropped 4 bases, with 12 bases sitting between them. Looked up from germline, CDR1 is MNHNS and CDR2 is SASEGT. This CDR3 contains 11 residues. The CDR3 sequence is CAGGSGYEQYF. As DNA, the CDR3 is TGTGCCGGCGGCAGTGGGTACGAGCAGTACTTC.

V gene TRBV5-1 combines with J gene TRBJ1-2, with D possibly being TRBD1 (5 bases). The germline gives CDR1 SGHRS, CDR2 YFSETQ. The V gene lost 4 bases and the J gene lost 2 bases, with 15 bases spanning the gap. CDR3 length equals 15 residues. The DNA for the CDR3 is TGCGCCAGCAGCCCCACAGGCCCGCTGAACTATGGCTACACCTTC. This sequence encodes CASSPTGPLNYGYTF.